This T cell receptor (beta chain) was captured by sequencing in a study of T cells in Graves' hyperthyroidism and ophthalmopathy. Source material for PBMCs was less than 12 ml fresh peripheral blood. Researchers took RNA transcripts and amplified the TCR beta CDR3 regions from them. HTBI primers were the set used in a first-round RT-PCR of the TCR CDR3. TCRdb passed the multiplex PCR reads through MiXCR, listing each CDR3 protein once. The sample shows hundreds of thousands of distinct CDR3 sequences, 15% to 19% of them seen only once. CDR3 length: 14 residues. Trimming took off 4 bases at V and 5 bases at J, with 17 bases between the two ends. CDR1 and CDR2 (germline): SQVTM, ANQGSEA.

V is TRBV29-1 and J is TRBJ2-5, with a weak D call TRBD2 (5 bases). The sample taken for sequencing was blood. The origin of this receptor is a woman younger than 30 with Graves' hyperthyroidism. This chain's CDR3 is CSVVVASPGETQYF. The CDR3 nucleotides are TGCAGCGTTGTGGTAGCGAGCCCGGGGGAGACCCAGTACTTC. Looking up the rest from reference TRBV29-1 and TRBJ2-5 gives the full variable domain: SAVISQKPSRDICQRGTSLTIQCQVDSQVTMMFWYRQQPGQSLTLIATANQGSEATYESGFVIDKFPISRPNLTFSTLTVSNMSPEDSSIYLCSVVVASPGETQYFGPGTRLLVL.